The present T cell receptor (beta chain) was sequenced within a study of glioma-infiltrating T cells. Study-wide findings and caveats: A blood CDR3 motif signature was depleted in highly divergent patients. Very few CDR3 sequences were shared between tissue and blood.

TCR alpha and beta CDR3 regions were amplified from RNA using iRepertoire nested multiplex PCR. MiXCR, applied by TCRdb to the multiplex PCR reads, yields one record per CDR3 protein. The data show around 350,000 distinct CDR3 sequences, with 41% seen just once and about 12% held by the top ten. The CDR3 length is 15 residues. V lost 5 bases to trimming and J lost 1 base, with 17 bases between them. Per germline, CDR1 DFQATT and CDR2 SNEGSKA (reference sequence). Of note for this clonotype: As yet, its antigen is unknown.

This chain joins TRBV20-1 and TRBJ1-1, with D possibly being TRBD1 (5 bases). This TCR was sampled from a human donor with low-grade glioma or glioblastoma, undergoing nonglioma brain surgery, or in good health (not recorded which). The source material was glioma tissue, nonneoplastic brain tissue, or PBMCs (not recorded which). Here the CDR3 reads CSARTPGTENTEAFF. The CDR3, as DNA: TGCAGTGCTCGAACCCCCGGGACCGAGAACACTGAAGCTTTCTTT.